The source of this T cell receptor (beta chain) is a study of PD-1 blockade in classical Hodgkin lymphoma. V gave up 4 bases and J gave up 5 bases; unmatched junction bases: 10. Germline loops: CDR1 SGHRS, CDR2 YFSETQ. This CDR3 comprises 15 residues. Regarding time point: cycle 4 day 1 (C4D1), after 5 to 7 weeks of nivolumab. Each patient's relapse followed autologous stem cell transplantation, and brentuximab vedotin exposure varied. Worth noting for this clone: The antigen is undetermined.

The repertoire was sequenced with immunoSEQ multiplex PCR; TCRdb's copy has only in-frame clones and lacks some. The repertoire holds about 47,000 clones, with 90% as singletons. General study results and limits: With respect to the repertoire differences, their causes, possibly disease activity or prior therapy, remain undefined. Reports indicated that newly diagnosed patients had lower baseline TCR diversity than healthy donors did.

The origin of this receptor is a human donor with classical Hodgkin lymphoma. Specimen: peripheral blood mononuclear cells (PBMCs), collected before the fourth cycle of nivolumab. This chain connects TRBV5-1 to TRBJ2-7; 9 nucleotides align to TRBD2. CDR3: CASSLWGSGSNEQYF. In nucleotides, the CDR3 is TGCGCCAGCAGCCTCTGGGGTAGCGGGAGCAACGAGCAGTACTTC.